The entry below gives a single T cell receptor beta chain sequence along with its context. It has no known antigen specificity. No base quality values were provided; no much bigger clone lies one nucleotide off. The record originates from a study of OX40 agonist ivuxolimab in advanced cancers. With respect to the entire study: Ivuxolimab was an agonistic, fully human IgG2 monoclonal antibody directed against OX40 (CD134), a costimulatory receptor. Intravenous ivuxolimab was administered to patients every 2 weeks at six dose levels: 0.01, 0.1, 0.3, 1.5, 3 and 10 mg/kg. The purpose of peripheral TCRbeta sequencing was to test whether ivuxolimab changed TCR sequence diversity and led to clonal T-cell expansion. In the dose-escalation cohort, around four fifths of patients were male, and the mean age was approximately 60 years, with a range of about 23 to 85. Partial responses occurred in three dose-escalation patients: two with cutaneous melanoma and one with hepatocellular carcinoma. Prior anti-PD-1, anti-PD-L1 or anti-CTLA-4 therapy was permitted, and checkpoint inhibitors had been received by roughly 42% of dose-escalation patients. The paper reports the monotherapy dose-escalation portion (N = 52 patients) of the phase I ivuxolimab trial. Of the roughly 52 dose-escalation patients, hepatocellular carcinoma was present in 19, melanoma in approximately 15, renal cell carcinoma in 9 and head and neck cancer in 9. The study at large found these results: In partial responders in the 0.1-3.0 mg/kg groups, normalized peripheral clonal expansion was found to be among the lowest, especially among CD8+ T cells. At doses from 0.1 to 3.0 mg/kg, clonal expansion was seen in both CD4+ and CD8+ blood T cells between baseline and week 6. Low levels of normalized T-cell clonal expansion were also seen in some nonresponding patients. After ivuxolimab, CD8+ T cells had more expanded clones than CD4+ T cells on average. The antigen specificity of the clonally expanded peripheral T cells was not determined.

The trial excluded patients who had a history of autoimmune disease or who were on systemic immunosuppression. Peripheral blood for TCR sequencing was drawn from every dose cohort at baseline, at cycle 4 day 1 and at cycle 7 day 1. Samples came from an open-label, multicenter, first-in-human phase I dose-escalation trial of ivuxolimab. Adults with locally advanced or metastatic head and neck squamous cell, hepatocellular, melanoma or renal cell carcinoma were enrolled in the trial. Before TCR sequencing, CD4+ T cells and CD8+ T cells from peripheral blood were sorted into separate populations. The CDR3 sequence holds 13 residues, the cysteine and phenylalanine included. Solely the CDR3 DNA is kept, with 39 bases framed from the first base. The germline V gene encodes CDR1 MDHEN and CDR2 SYDVKM. The V and J ends are trimmed by 1 base and 4 bases, leaving 7 bases between them. For sequencing of the TCRbeta CDR3 region, genomic DNA was extracted from the sorted cells. The immunoSEQ Assay was used to sequence the TCRbeta CDR3 regions. As stored in TCRdb, this immuneACCESS dataset retains in-frame rearrangements with V and J assigned. A fraction of the clones does not appear; measured against another copy, unresolved V genes explain less than half of the discrepancy, and the remainder lacks a known reason. In all, the sample holds 55,000 to 70,000 clones, and approximately 80% of those were seen once. The ten top clones hold under 1.5% of the sample.

The rearranged chain carries TRBV28 and TRBJ1-1, with the D segment identity uncertain. This receptor was taken from an adult with an advanced solid tumor such as melanoma, head and neck, liver or kidney cancer. This specimen was CD4+ or CD8+ T cells sorted from blood, taken in a trial of the OX40 agonist ivuxolimab. The sequence in DNA is TGTGCCAGCAGTTTATTGGGGAGCACTGAAGCTTTCTTT. Its protein reads: CASSLLGSTEAFF.